Listed here are 19 T cell receptor beta chains from one sample, sequenced in a study of blood T cell repertoires in COVID-19. Produced via immunoSEQ multiplex PCR; TCRdb's table is partial and in-frame only. The sample includes tens of thousands of clones, around 84% seen only once; the top ten take roughly 2.5%. What was sequenced was peripheral blood. Receptors were obtained from a man in his forties or fifties with acute or convalescent COVID-19.

The chain carries TRBV7-6 and TRBJ1-3; possible D gene TRBD1, 5 bases. Trimming left V 4 bases short and J 3 bases short, with 10 bases between. The CDR3 is 14 residues long. Germline lookup yields CDR1 SGHVS and CDR2 FNYEAQ. In nucleotides, the CDR3 is TGTGCCAGCAGCTCGCGGGACGGTGGAAACACCATATATTTT. Encoded protein: CASSSRDGGNTIYF.

This clone has only a few counts. V is TRBV27 and J is TRBJ1-5; D uncertain. Trimming shortened V by 5 bases and J by 0 bases, and 14 bases separated the two germline ends. Per the germline V gene, CDR1 is MNHEY and CDR2 is SMNVEV (reference sequence). CDR3 length: 16 amino acids. This CDR3 is CASSPSRGYSNQPQHF. CDR3 DNA: TGTGCCAGCAGTCCCTCACGGGGTTATAGCAATCAGCCCCAGCATTTT.

The V call is TRBV6-5, the J call TRBJ1-1, with TRBD1 matching over 7 bases. The germline V gene has CDR1 MNHEY and CDR2 SVGAGI. The V segment lost 0 bases and the J segment 11 bases; nucleotides outside the gene matches: 15. CDR3 size: 16 residues. The CDR3 DNA follows: TGTGCCAGCAGTTACTCGCGGCGACAGGGTAAACGCGGGGCTTTCTTT. It is translated as CASSYSRRQGKRGAFF.

The sample holds a few counts of this clone. The chain is built from TRBV18 and TRBJ2-3; D perhaps matches TRBD1 (6 bases). The CDR3 is made up of 19 amino acids. CDR1 is KGHSH, CDR2 LQKENI, per germline. V lost 1 base and J lost 6, with 26 bases in between. As DNA, the CDR3 is TGTGCCAGCTCACCACTTTCCTTTCTAGCCCCGGACAGTCTGGATACGCAGTATTTT. Protein sequence: CASSPLSFLAPDSLDTQYF.

V and J are TRBV11-2 and TRBJ2-1, with 8 bases identical to TRBD2. This CDR3 has 16 residues. CDR1 and CDR2 (germline): SGHAT, FQNNGV. V shed 5 bases and J 5 bases; nucleotides not matched to a gene: 11. In DNA, the CDR3 is TGTGCCAGCAGCCCGTGGCGGACAGCGGGAGACAATGAGCAGTTCTTC. As protein: CASSPWRTAGDNEQFF.

The chain joins TRBV2 to TRBJ2-5; 9 bases line up with TRBD2. J gave up 2 bases and V 2 bases, and 3 bases lay outside the gene matches. There are 15 residues in the CDR3. Germline V gene sequence: CDR1 SNHLY, CDR2 FYNNEI. For the CDR3, the DNA is TGTGCCAGCAGTGAACACCTAGCGGGACAAGAGACCCAGTACTTC. This gives the protein CASSEHLAGQETQYF.

This clone was seen only once. The chain recombines TRBV2 with TRBJ2-2, with a weak D call TRBD2 (6 bases). The CDR3 extends over 16 amino acids. With 3 bases removed from V and 1 base from J, the gap between germline ends came to 12 bases. Germline-derived CDR1 and CDR2 are SNHLY and FYNNEI. CDR3 coding DNA: TGTGCCAGCAGTGAGAGGTCTAGCGAGAACACCGGGGAGCTGTTTTTT. Residues: CASSERSSENTGELFF.

This chain connects TRBV11-2 to TRBJ2-1; 7 nucleotides align to TRBD2. The CDR3 is 15 amino acids. Germline-derived CDR1 and CDR2 are SGHAT and FQNNGV. Trimming at V came to 3 bases and at J to 7 bases, leaving 9 bases not matched to a gene. The CDR3 coding sequence is TGTGCCAGCAGCTTTGTAGCGGGCGATGGGAATGAGCAGTTCTTC. Its translation is CASSFVAGDGNEQFF.

This clone has just one count. The chain carries TRBV4-2 and TRBJ2-2; D gene uncertain. Germline V gene sequence: CDR1 LGHNA, CDR2 YNFKEQ. The CDR3 length is 15 residues. The V end lost 0 bases, the J end lost 2 bases, and 7 bases lay between the germline ends. The CDR3 protein is CASSQDPSNTGELFF. The CDR3 nucleotides read TGTGCCAGCAGCCAAGATCCCAGTAACACCGGGGAGCTGTTTTTT.

This sequence joins TRBV24-1 and TRBJ2-2; TRBD2 might be the D (6 bases). Trimming cost V 9 bases and J 5 bases, with 18 bases left between them. In germline, CDR1 is KGHDR, CDR2 SFDVKD. CDR3 length: 15 residues. The CDR3 region is CATLRGGVMTGELFF. CDR3 bases: TGTGCCACCTTGCGGGGCGGGGTTATGACCGGGGAGCTGTTTTTT.

A few counts support this clone. Other DNA variants within this sample encode the same CDR3. The chain joins TRBV5-5 to TRBJ1-2; 8 bases agree with TRBD1. From germline, CDR1 is SGHKS and CDR2 YYEKEE (reference sequence). The CDR3 loop spans 14 amino acids. The ends lost 4 bases at V and 0 bases at J; junction bases unmatched: 2. CDR3 amino acids: CASSPGQANYGYTF. In DNA form, the CDR3 reads TGTGCCAGCAGCCCGGGACAGGCTAACTATGGCTACACCTTC.

The CDR3 coding sequence is TGTGCCAGCAGCTCGACGACAGGGGGAGGCGGAAAACTGTTTTTT. Translated, it gives CASSSTTGGGGKLFF. The V gene is TRBV11-2, the J gene TRBJ1-4, with TRBD1 matching 9 bases. V lost 4 bases to trimming and J lost 10 bases; unmatched junction nucleotides: 10. Germline lookup yields CDR1 SGHAT and CDR2 FQNNGV. The CDR3 consists of 15 residues.

The rearrangement joins TRBV5-4 to TRBJ2-1; TRBD2 matches at 11 bases. The germline V gene has CDR1 SGHNT and CDR2 YYREEE (reference sequence). After removal of 5 bases from V and 8 bases from J, the junction contained 9 bases not matched to a gene. The CDR3 consists of 15 residues. CDR3 coding DNA: TGTGCCAGCAGTCGTATAGCGGGGGGGCTCGATGAGCAGTTCTTC. Translation: CASSRIAGGLDEQFF.

This clone occurred a few times. This rearrangement joins TRBV6-6 to TRBJ1-3; no clear D gene. Per the germline V gene, CDR1 is MNHNY and CDR2 is SVGAGI (reference sequence). The germline V and J ends were trimmed by 3 bases and 0 bases, with 9 bases remaining between them. This CDR3 spans 15 amino acids. The CDR3 DNA sequence: TGTGCCAGCAGTTATTTCGGGGTCTCTGGAAACACCATATATTTT. It specifies CASSYFGVSGNTIYF.

The chain links TRBV19 to TRBJ2-3; possibly TRBD2 for D (5 bases). V was cut by 9 bases and J by 3 bases, with 13 bases left in between. The CDR3 is 13 amino acids. In germline, CDR1 is LNHDA, CDR2 SQIVND (reference sequence). The CDR3 sequence: CASRPGGTDTQYF. The CDR3 region has the DNA TGTGCCAGCCGACCTGGCGGGACAGATACGCAGTATTTT. The variable domain in full, completed from reference TRBV19 and TRBJ2-3, reads DGGITQSPKYLFRKEGQNVTLSCEQNLNHDAMYWYRQDPGQGLRLIYYSQIVNDFQKGDIAEGYSVSREKKESFPLTVTSAQKNPTAFYLCASRPGGTDTQYFGPGTRLTVL.

The chain combines TRBV27 with TRBJ2-1; 12 bases fit TRBD1. Germline V gene data show CDR1 as MNHEY and CDR2 as SMNVEV (reference sequence). This CDR3 has 15 amino acids. V was clipped by 3 bases and J by 8 bases; unmatched bases: 5. CDR3 DNA sequence: TGTGCCAGCAGTTTGGGGACAGGGGGCGGATATGAGCAGTTCTTC. This codes for CASSLGTGGGYEQFF.

This clone was seen a single time. This chain's CDR3 is CASSLAGLSSYNEQFF. The CDR3 nucleotides read TGCGCCAGCAGCCTAGCGGGGCTGAGCTCCTACAATGAGCAGTTCTTC. The chain couples TRBV5-1 to TRBJ2-1; 9 bases are a match to TRBD2. V shed 4 bases and J 0 bases; nucleotides not matched to a gene: 5. The CDR3 has 16 amino acids. Germline lookup yields CDR1 SGHRS and CDR2 YFSETQ.

V usage is TRBV20-1 and J usage is TRBJ2-1, with TRBD2 matching over 11 bases. Losses at the gene ends were 3 bases for V and 7 bases for J; bases not matched to a gene: 5. CDR3 length: 14 residues. Germline CDR1 and CDR2: DFQATT and SNEGSKA (reference sequence). The CDR3 region has the DNA TGCAGTGCTAGTAATAGCGGGGGGGGGAATGAGCAGTTCTTC. Translated, it gives CSASNSGGGNEQFF.

The V gene is TRBV7-2, the J gene TRBJ1-5; D is perhaps TRBD1 (5 bases). Per germline, CDR1 SGHTA and CDR2 FQGNSA. V was shortened by 1 base and J by 6 bases, with 13 bases between the two germline ends. The CDR3 totals 15 residues. CDR3 protein: CASSLGQGRGQPQHF. The CDR3 DNA is TGTGCCAGCAGCTTAGGTCAGGGTAGGGGTCAGCCCCAGCATTTT.